Sequencing of this TCR beta chain was carried out in a study of shared clonotypes between healthy human individuals. Study information: Contributing individuals were two females and a few males aged 18 to 49. Findings and caveats of the study: A handful of donors shared around 5% of their naive CD4 clonotypes. Naive subsets, compared against memory subsets, generally had larger estimated richness values.

Germline V gives CDR1 SGHRS, CDR2 YFSETQ. This CDR3 comprises 15 residues. V was clipped by 0 bases and J by 3 bases; unmatched bases: 0. Clones were read by immunoSEQ multiplex PCR, and TCRdb kept only the in-frame ones, dropping some. The table records millions of clones, 95% of them present only once. On this clone: Its antigen is not known. The same CDR3 can be traced to other DNA sequences in this sample.

Each of the donors was a healthy adult who was HIV-negative and had not had a recent acute infection or vaccination. Sample: naive CD4+ T cells sorted from blood. Subset indicated: CD45RA+ positively selected. The clonotype was recovered from a man aged 18 to 29 in good health. This sequence joins TRBV5-1 and TRBJ1-6; 7 bases align to TRBD1. The CDR3 coding sequence is TGCGCCAGCAGCTTGGGGGACAGCTATAATTCACCCCTCCACTTT. Its protein is CASSLGDSYNSPLHF. Drawing the rest from reference TRBV5-1 and TRBJ1-6, the complete variable domain is KAGVTQTPRYLIKTRGQQVTLSCSPISGHRSVSWYQQTPGQGLQFLFEYFSETQRNKGNFPGRFSGRQFSNSRSEMNVSTLELGDSALYLCASSLGDSYNSPLHFGNGTRLTVT.